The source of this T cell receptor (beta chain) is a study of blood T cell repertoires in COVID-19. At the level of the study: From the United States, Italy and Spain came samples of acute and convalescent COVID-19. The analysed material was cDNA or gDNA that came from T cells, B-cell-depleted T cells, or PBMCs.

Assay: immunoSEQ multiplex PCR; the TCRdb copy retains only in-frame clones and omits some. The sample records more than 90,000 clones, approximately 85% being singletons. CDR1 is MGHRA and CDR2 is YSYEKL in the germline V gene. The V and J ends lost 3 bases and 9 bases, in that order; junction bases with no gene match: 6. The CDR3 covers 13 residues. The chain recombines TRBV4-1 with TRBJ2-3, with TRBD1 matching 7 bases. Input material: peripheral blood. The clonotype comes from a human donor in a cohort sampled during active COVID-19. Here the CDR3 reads CASSQFTGETQYF. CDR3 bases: TGCGCCAGCAGCCAGTTCACAGGGGAGACGCAGTATTTT.